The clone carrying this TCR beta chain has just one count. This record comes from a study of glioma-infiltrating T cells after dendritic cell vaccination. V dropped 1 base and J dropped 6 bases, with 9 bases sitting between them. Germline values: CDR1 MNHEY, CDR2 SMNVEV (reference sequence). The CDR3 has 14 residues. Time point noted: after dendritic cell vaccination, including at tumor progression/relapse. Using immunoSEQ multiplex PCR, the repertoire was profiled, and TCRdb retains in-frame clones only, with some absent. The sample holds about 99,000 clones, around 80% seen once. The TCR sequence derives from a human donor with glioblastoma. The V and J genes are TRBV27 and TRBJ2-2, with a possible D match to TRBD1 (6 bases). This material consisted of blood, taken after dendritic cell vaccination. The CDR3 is CASSLYSGAGELFF. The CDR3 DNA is TGTGCCAGCAGTTTATATTCAGGGGCCGGGGAGCTGTTTTTT.